One sample yielded the 30 T cell receptor beta chains listed below, sequenced in a study of identifying expanded T cells in peripheral blood. Repertoires were generated with immunoSEQ multiplex PCR, while TCRdb's copy carries only in-frame clones and drops some. The sample has about 120,000 clones, around four fifths seen once. Sample: blood. The receptors originated from a person between 18 and 69 years old in good health.

The J gene is TRBJ2-7, the V gene TRBV11-3; D could derive from TRBD1 or TRBD2 (6 bases each). The germline CDR1 and CDR2 sequences are SGHNT and YENEEA. CDR3 length equals 15 residues. The ends were cut back, 5 bases at V and 2 bases at J, with 16 bases in the middle. The chain's CDR3 is CASSRRGDLTYEQYF. The CDR3 DNA sequence: TGTGCCAGCAGCCGAAGGGGGGACCTTACCTACGAGCAGTACTTC.

The chain links TRBV5-6 to TRBJ2-2, with a possible D match to TRBD2 (5 bases). V was pared by 3 bases and J by 5 bases, with 11 bases between. The germline V gene has CDR1 SGHDT and CDR2 YYEEEE. The length of the CDR3 is 14 residues. CDR3 nucleotide sequence: TGTGCCAGCAGCTATTACGGGGAAACCGGGGAGCTGTTTTTT. Its translation: CASSYYGETGELFF.

This chain connects TRBV10-3 to TRBJ1-1, with D perhaps matching TRBD1 (5 bases). The CDR3 contains 15 residues. Trimming pared 0 bases from V and 4 bases from J, leaving 12 bases between. The germline V gene encodes CDR1 ENHRY and CDR2 SYGVKD. DNA of the CDR3: TGTGCCATCAGTGAGTCGGGGGGGTGGGCCACTGAAGCTTTCTTT. The encoded protein is CAISESGGWATEAFF.

The chain is built from TRBV19 and TRBJ1-5; D is unresolved. The CDR3 runs 11 residues. Trimming removed 8 bases at V and 9 bases at J, with 11 bases between. Per the germline V gene, CDR1 is LNHDA and CDR2 is SQIVND (reference sequence). For the CDR3, the DNA is TGTGCCAGTGGCCCGAATACGCCCCAGCATTTT. Translation gives CASGPNTPQHF.

The chain carries TRBV29-1 and TRBJ2-1, with TRBD2 matching 8 bases. CDR3 length equals 10 residues. Germline CDR1 reads SQVTM; CDR2 reads ANQGSEA. Trimming took 7 bases from V and 10 from J; bases not matched to a gene: 3. The CDR3 sequence is CSAREGEQFF. For the CDR3, the DNA is TGCAGCGCCCGGGAGGGAGAGCAGTTCTTC.

V is TRBV13 and J is TRBJ2-2; D is unclear. This CDR3 is 12 amino acids long. V lost 10 bases, J lost 0 bases, and 6 bases lay in between. CDR1 and CDR2 from the germline V gene are PRHDT and FYEKMQ (reference sequence). CDR3 bases: TGTGCCACCGAAGCGAACACCGGGGAGCTGTTTTTT. This codes for CATEANTGELFF.

V and J are TRBV11-2 and TRBJ2-1; 15 nucleotides align to TRBD2. This CDR3 contains 19 residues. The germline V gene has CDR1 SGHAT and CDR2 FQNNGV. Trimming removed 4 bases from V and 0 bases from J; junction bases left unmatched: 7. The CDR3 bases are TGTGCCAGCAGCTCCTGGACTAGCGGGGGGGCGAGCTCCTACAATGAGCAGTTCTTC. Its protein is CASSSWTSGGASSYNEQFF.

V is TRBV7-9 and J is TRBJ1-5; D ambiguous. The V end lost 3 bases, the J end lost 6 bases, and 12 bases lay between the germline ends. This CDR3 comprises 14 residues. Germline loops: CDR1 SEHNR, CDR2 FQNEAQ (reference sequence). CDR3 nucleotides: TGTGCCAGCAGCTTGGGTTCAGACACTCAGCCCCAGCATTTT. It encodes CASSLGSDTQPQHF.

The V gene is TRBV11-3, the J gene TRBJ1-2; D perhaps matches TRBD1 (5 bases). The germline CDR1 and CDR2 sequences are SGHNT and YENEEA. There are 13 residues in the CDR3. Trimming took 2 bases from V and 8 from J, leaving 12 bases between them. CDR3 in amino acids: CASSLLTGGGYTF. In DNA, the CDR3 is TGTGCCAGCAGCTTACTCACGGGGGGAGGCTACACCTTC. The full variable domain, its missing parts supplied by reference TRBV11-3 and TRBJ1-2, is EAGVVQSPRYKIIEKKQPVAFWCNPISGHNTLYWYLQNLGQGPELLIRYENEEAVDDSQLPKDRFSAERLKGVDSTLKIQPAELGDSAVYLCASSLLTGGGYTFGSGTRLTVV.

CDR3 residues: CASSEQSISYEQYF. The CDR3 nucleotides read TGTGCCAGCAGTGAACAGTCTATCTCCTACGAGCAGTACTTC. The V gene is TRBV2, the J gene TRBJ2-7; no clear D. The germline V and J ends were trimmed by 2 bases and 0 bases, with 8 bases remaining between them. Per germline, CDR1 SNHLY and CDR2 FYNNEI. The CDR3 contains 14 residues.

J is TRBJ2-3 and V is TRBV11-3; D possibly uses TRBD1 or TRBD2 (5 bases each). Germline V gene data show CDR1 as SGHNT and CDR2 as YENEEA. V gave up 6 bases and J gave up 4 bases, with 20 bases separating them. The CDR3 is 16 amino acids. CDR3 region: CASSSLSEGWADTQYF. The CDR3 DNA sequence: TGTGCCAGCAGTTCCCTCTCCGAGGGGTGGGCAGATACGCAGTATTTT.

The V call is TRBV5-6, the J call TRBJ1-2, with D possibly TRBD1 on 5 matching bases. The length of the CDR3 is 12 residues. Germline V gene sequence: CDR1 SGHDT, CDR2 YYEEEE. V lost 5 bases and J lost 6, with 11 bases in between. The CDR3, as DNA: TGTGCCAGCAGTTGGGGAGGGGATGGCTACACCTTC. This codes for CASSWGGDGYTF.

The V and J genes are TRBV4-3 and TRBJ2-2; perhaps D is TRBD1 or TRBD2 (5 bases each). The CDR3 consists of 15 residues. The V gene's germline CDR1 is LGHNA and CDR2 YSLEER. V lost 1 base to trimming and J lost 6 bases, with 12 bases between them. The CDR3: CASSQGRRGAGELFF. The DNA for the CDR3 is TGCGCCAGCAGCCAAGGCCGACGAGGGGCCGGGGAGCTGTTTTTT.

The DNA for the CDR3 is TGTGCCAGCAGTTTAAGGGGGCGGTATTCACCCCTCCACTTT. It is translated as CASSLRGRYSPLHF. This sequence joins TRBV27 and TRBJ1-6, with 7 bases lining up with TRBD1. The CDR3 totals 14 residues. Germline V gene data show CDR1 as MNHEY and CDR2 as SMNVEV (reference sequence). The V gene end was trimmed by 2 bases and the J gene end by 8 bases; junction bases not matched to a gene: 3.

V is TRBV28 and J is TRBJ2-2; 7 positions agree with TRBD1. Unmatched junction bases numbered 5, after V lost 4 bases and J lost 3 bases. From germline, CDR1 is MDHEN and CDR2 SYDVKM. This CDR3 has 15 residues. The CDR3 DNA sequence: TGTGCCAGCAGTTCGGGACAGTTGTACACCGGGGAGCTGTTTTTT. This sequence encodes CASSSGQLYTGELFF.

This chain joins TRBV7-2 and TRBJ1-1, with 7 bases that match TRBD1. The CDR3 is made up of 14 amino acids. Trimming at V came to 5 bases and at J to 7 bases, leaving 10 bases not matched to a gene. Germline V gene lookup returns CDR1 SGHTA and CDR2 FQGNSA. The CDR3 DNA reads as TGTGCCAGCAGCCCGAGGAGGGACAGACTTGAAGCTTTCTTT. Translating it yields CASSPRRDRLEAFF.

The gene calls are TRBV7-3 and TRBJ2-2; D is unclear. The CDR3 covers 15 residues. Germline assignment: CDR1 SGHTA and CDR2 FQGTGA. V gave up 5 bases and J gave up 6 bases, with 16 bases separating them. This chain's CDR3 is CASSPLVMPAGELFF. The CDR3 bases are TGTGCCAGCAGCCCCCTGGTGATGCCCGCCGGGGAGCTGTTTTTT.

The chain has TRBV5-8 and TRBJ1-3; D unclear. Germline V gene lookup returns CDR1 SGHTS and CDR2 YDEGEE. The CDR3 has 14 amino acids. The V and J ends lost 6 bases and 0 bases respectively, with 10 bases between them. The CDR3: CASIALLSGNTIYF. In DNA form, the CDR3 reads TGTGCCAGCATAGCCCTGCTCTCTGGAAACACCATATATTTT.

V gene TRBV18 combines with J gene TRBJ1-1; D remains ambiguous. The CDR3 spans 13 residues. V dropped 3 bases and J dropped 1 base, with 6 bases sitting between them. CDR1 and CDR2 from the germline V gene are KGHSH and LQKENI. CDR3 sequence: CASSPLENTEAFF. In nucleotides, the CDR3 is TGTGCCAGCTCACCGCTTGAGAACACTGAAGCTTTCTTT.

The chain joins TRBV4-1 to TRBJ1-6; D is possibly TRBD1 (6 bases). The CDR3 consists of 16 residues. CDR1 and CDR2 (germline): MGHRA, YSYEKL. The V end lost 1 base, the J end lost 2 bases, and 9 bases lay between the germline ends. In DNA, the CDR3 is TGCGCCAGCAGCCAAGGGGGGGGCGCCTATAATTCACCCCTCCACTTT. Its translation: CASSQGGGAYNSPLHF.

This clone showed up just once. This rearrangement joins TRBV6-1 to TRBJ1-1, with D unclear. CDR1 and CDR2 from the germline V gene are MNHNS and SASEGT. The CDR3 is made up of 13 amino acids. V was shortened by 7 bases and J by 1 base, with 10 bases between the two germline ends. Here the CDR3 reads CASIWATNTEAFF. In DNA, the CDR3 is TGTGCCAGCATCTGGGCAACGAACACTGAAGCTTTCTTT.

This rearrangement joins TRBV19 to TRBJ2-7; D is unresolved. V was cut by 3 bases and J by 2 bases, with 14 bases left in between. Germline V gene data show CDR1 as LNHDA and CDR2 as SQIVND (reference sequence). The CDR3 totals 15 residues. The CDR3 DNA follows: TGTGCCAGTAGTATGGAATTCGGCAGAACCTACGAGCAGTACTTC. This codes for CASSMEFGRTYEQYF.

This chain connects TRBV25-1 to TRBJ2-1, with D tentatively TRBD1 or TRBD2 (5 bases each). The length of the CDR3 is 12 residues. The germline CDR1 and CDR2 sequences are MGHDK and SYGVNS. The V end lost 7 bases, the J end lost 3 bases, and 7 bases lay between the germline ends. The CDR3 sequence is CASTGHYNEQFF. CDR3 DNA: TGTGCCAGCACGGGGCACTACAATGAGCAGTTCTTC.

The genes are TRBV7-3 and TRBJ2-7; 9 bases agree with TRBD1. There are 13 residues in the CDR3. The J segment lost 7 bases and the V segment lost 2 bases, leaving 3 bases of the junction unmatched. Germline CDR1 reads SGHTA; CDR2 reads FQGTGA. For the CDR3, the DNA is TGTGCCAGCAGCTTATACAGGGGGCTAGAGCAGTACTTC. This sequence encodes CASSLYRGLEQYF.

CDR3 sequence (DNA): TGTGCCAGCACCCAGAGGACAGTCTCCTACGAGCAGTACTTC. It specifies CASTQRTVSYEQYF. This chain joins TRBV21-1 and TRBJ2-7; the tabulated D call, TRBD1, remains unverified against the DNA. TRBV21-1 is designated a pseudogene. The CDR3 is 14 amino acids.

The chain joins TRBV4-3 to TRBJ1-3; D is perhaps TRBD1 (5 bases). V was trimmed by 1 base and J by 8 bases, leaving 9 bases between them. Germline V lookup: CDR1 LGHNA, CDR2 YSLEER. The CDR3 is 13 amino acids. The CDR3 coding sequence is TGCGCCAGCAGCCAAGCACAGGTAGACACCATATATTTT. Translating it yields CASSQAQVDTIYF.

The chain recombines TRBV7-2 with TRBJ1-5; D unclear. Germline V gives CDR1 SGHTA, CDR2 FQGNSA. This CDR3 has 12 residues. Trimming stripped 4 bases from V and 5 bases from J, with 6 bases between. The CDR3 region is CASSSRDQPQHF. The CDR3 DNA follows: TGTGCCAGCAGCTCCCGGGATCAGCCCCAGCATTTT.

The V call is TRBV6-1, the J call TRBJ2-7; D is unclear. CDR1 and CDR2 (germline): MNHNS, SASEGT. V lost 0 bases and J 3 bases, leaving 12 bases between the germline ends. The CDR3 is made up of 15 amino acids. The CDR3 region has the DNA TGTGCCAGCAGTGAAGCGCGATTCCCCTACTACGAGCAGTACTTC. Translated: CASSEARFPYYEQYF.

V is TRBV29-1 and J is TRBJ2-2; no clear D gene. V shed 2 bases and J shed 3 bases, with 1 base lying between them. The CDR3 runs to 11 residues. Germline-derived CDR1 and CDR2 are SQVTM and ANQGSEA. The CDR3 nucleotides are TGCAGCGTTGAATACACCGGGGAGCTGTTTTTT. Translating it yields CSVEYTGELFF.

The chain carries TRBV19 and TRBJ2-3; 7 nucleotides line up with TRBD1. CDR1 LNHDA and CDR2 SQIVND come from the germline V gene (reference sequence). This CDR3 is 15 amino acids long. V was pared by 6 bases and J by 1 base, with 7 bases of the junction left unmatched. CDR3: CASRNRGGGTDTQYF. The CDR3 region has the DNA TGTGCCAGTAGAAACAGGGGCGGTGGCACAGATACGCAGTATTTT.